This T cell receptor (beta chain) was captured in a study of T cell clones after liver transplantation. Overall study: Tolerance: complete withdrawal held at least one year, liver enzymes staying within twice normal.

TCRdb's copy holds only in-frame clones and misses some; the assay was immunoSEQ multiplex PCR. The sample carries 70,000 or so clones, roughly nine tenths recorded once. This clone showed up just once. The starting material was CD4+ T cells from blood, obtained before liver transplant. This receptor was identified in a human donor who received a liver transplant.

Here the CDR3 reads CAWSATGAGTRTEAFF. The CDR3 nucleotides are TGTGCCTGGAGTGCCACGGGGGCAGGGACCAGGACTGAAGCTTTCTTT. The chain uses TRBV30 and TRBJ1-1; D may be TRBD1 (6 bases). Looked up from germline, CDR1 is GTSNPN and CDR2 is SVGIG (reference sequence). V lost 1 base to trimming and J lost 5 bases, with 20 bases between them. The CDR3 is 16 residues long.